The clone carrying this T cell receptor (beta chain) was seen ten or more times. The antigen is unknown. Trimming left V 1 base short and J 0 bases short, with 12 bases between. This CDR3 contains 17 residues. Germline CDR1 is LGHNA and CDR2 is YSLEER. These data belong to a study of T cells after yellow fever vaccination. Findings of the study overall: Booster samples showed a return of most primary-vaccination clones (around 96% CD4, approximately 88% CD8).

One entry per CDR3 protein, called by TCRdb with MiXCR from the 5' RACE reads. The sample contains roughly 170,000 distinct CDR3 sequences, roughly 8.8% of which appear only once. J is TRBJ1-4 and V is TRBV4-3; a possible D gene is TRBD1 (6 bases). The TCR sequence derives from a man between 18 and 35 years old who received the YFV17D yellow fever vaccine. The source material was CD8+ T cells sorted from PBMCs, sampled 45 days after the yellow fever booster vaccination. CDR3 sequence (DNA): TGCGCCAGCAGCCAAGTTCTCCACAGGGCAACTAATGAAAAACTGTTTTTT. This gives the protein CASSQVLHRATNEKLFF.